Below are 29 T cell receptor beta chains sequenced from a single sample in a study of control samples from healthy donors and cancer patients (TCRdb year 2020). Receptor amplification or capture employed the immunoSEQ multiplex PCR assay. The source is immuneACCESS, and TCRdb retained only in-frame sequences with V and J called. Part of the clones is not carried over; for the studies checked, unresolved V genes explain less than half of this, and the remainder is unexplained. This sample is represented by some 150,000 clones; more than 85% of them were singletons. 3% to 3.5% of the sample is held by the ten biggest clonotypes. The sample was blood. The origin of the receptors is a man younger than 40 in good health.

The genes are TRBV5-1 and TRBJ1-2, with TRBD1 matching over 8 bases. V lost 4 bases, J lost 0 bases, and 5 bases stayed unmatched. The CDR3 length is 15 residues. Germline CDR1 reads SGHRS; CDR2 reads YFSETQ. CDR3: CASSGGQGANYGYTF. The CDR3 nucleotides are TGCGCCAGCAGCGGCGGACAGGGAGCTAACTATGGCTACACCTTC. Drawing the rest from reference TRBV5-1 and TRBJ1-2, the complete variable domain is KAGVTQTPRYLIKTRGQQVTLSCSPISGHRSVSWYQQTPGQGLQFLFEYFSETQRNKGNFPGRFSGRQFSNSRSEMNVSTLELGDSALYLCASSGGQGANYGYTFGSGTRLTVV.

The CDR3 nucleotides are TGTGCCAGCAGCTCCCTACAGGACAGATCGGGCTCTGGAAACACCATATATTTT. This translates into CASSSLQDRSGSGNTIYF. The chain recombines TRBV13 with TRBJ1-3; D perhaps matches TRBD1 (6 bases). V was pared by 4 bases and J by 0 bases, with 19 bases between. This CDR3 spans 18 amino acids. Per the germline V gene, CDR1 is PRHDT and CDR2 is FYEKMQ (reference sequence).

The J gene is TRBJ2-3, the V gene TRBV5-4; D possibly uses TRBD1 or TRBD2 (5 bases each). The CDR3 runs 11 residues. The V gene's germline CDR1 is SGHNT and CDR2 YYREEE (reference sequence). Between the trimmed V and J ends, which lost 3 bases and 6 bases, there was a span of 5 bases. DNA of the CDR3: TGTGCCAGCAGCTGGGGGGATACGCAGTATTTT. The encoded protein is CASSWGDTQYF.

This clone was seen a single time. V gene TRBV30 combines with J gene TRBJ2-3, with D perhaps being TRBD1 or TRBD2 (6 bases each). Germline V gives CDR1 GTSNPN, CDR2 SVGIG (reference sequence). The CDR3 runs 16 residues. Trimming stripped 3 bases from V and 4 bases from J, with 20 bases between. The DNA for the CDR3 is TGTGCCTGGAGCCTAAGAGGGGGGACTGCGGCAGATACGCAGTATTTT. As protein: CAWSLRGGTAADTQYF.

The rearrangement uses TRBV7-2 and TRBJ1-1, with 11 positions matching TRBD1. The ends lost 4 bases at V and 4 bases at J; junction bases unmatched: 5. Germline V CDR1 and CDR2: SGHTA, FQGNSA. CDR3 size: 15 residues. The CDR3 reads CASSSRTGGPTEAFF. CDR3 nucleotide sequence: TGTGCCAGCAGCTCCAGGACAGGGGGCCCCACTGAAGCTTTCTTT. The whole variable domain, filled in from reference TRBV7-2 and TRBJ1-1, reads GAGVSQSPSNKVTEKGKDVELRCDPISGHTALYWYRQSLGQGLEFLIYFQGNSAPDKSGLPSDRFSAERTGGSVSTLTIQRTQQEDSAVYLCASSSRTGGPTEAFFGQGTRLTVV.

The rearrangement links TRBV12-3 or TRBV12-4 to TRBJ1-2, with 8 bases identical to TRBD1. This CDR3 comprises 12 residues. V gave up 5 bases and J gave up 8 bases; unmatched junction bases: 4. CDR3 protein: CASSRTGFGYTF. For the CDR3, the DNA is TGTGCCAGCAGTCGGACAGGGTTCGGCTACACCTTC.

The chain recombines TRBV15 with TRBJ2-1, with TRBD1 identical over 7 bases. In germline, CDR1 is LNHNV, CDR2 YYDKDF (reference sequence). The CDR3 consists of 17 residues. J gave up 2 bases and V 5 bases, and 12 bases lay outside the gene matches. The CDR3 region has the DNA TGTGCCACCAGCCTTCTAGGGGCAGGGGGAACCTACAATGAGCAGTTCTTC. Its protein product is CATSLLGAGGTYNEQFF.

This rearrangement joins TRBV6-6 to TRBJ2-2; the match to TRBD1 covers 7 bases. Germline V CDR1 and CDR2: MNHNY, SVGAGI (reference sequence). The CDR3 sequence is 14 residues long. V shed 5 bases and J 1 base; nucleotides not matched to a gene: 1. DNA of the CDR3: TGTGCCAGCAGTGGGACAGAGAACACCGGGGAGCTGTTTTTT. It specifies CASSGTENTGELFF.

CDR3 protein: CASGLGGNYGYTF. CDR3 in DNA: TGTGCCAGTGGGCTTGGGGGGAACTATGGCTACACCTTC. The rearrangement links TRBV19 to TRBJ1-2; possible D gene TRBD1, 5 bases. CDR3 length: 13 residues. V was clipped by 8 bases and J by 2 bases, with 12 bases between them. Germline lookup yields CDR1 LNHDA and CDR2 SQIVND (reference sequence).

This clone showed up just once. V is TRBV9 and J is TRBJ2-1, with 8 bases aligning to TRBD2. The CDR3 is 13 residues long. Trimming at V came to 3 bases and at J to 6 bases, leaving 2 bases not matched to a gene. Germline assignment: CDR1 SGDLS and CDR2 YYNGEE. The DNA of the CDR3 is TGTGCCAGCAGCGGGGCGGGGGGCAATGAGCAGTTCTTC. Encoded protein: CASSGAGGNEQFF.

The genes are TRBV4-2 and TRBJ2-1; possible D gene TRBD1, 5 bases. V gave up 0 bases and J gave up 0 bases, with 9 bases separating them. Germline-derived CDR1 and CDR2 are LGHNA and YNFKEQ. The length of the CDR3 is 16 residues. Here the CDR3 DNA reads TGTGCCAGCAGCCAAGAGGGGCAGGGCTCCTACAATGAGCAGTTCTTC. Protein: CASSQEGQGSYNEQFF.

The chain employs TRBV2 and TRBJ2-3; 10 bases line up with TRBD2. This CDR3 has 15 amino acids. Germline V gives CDR1 SNHLY, CDR2 FYNNEI. The J segment lost 0 bases and the V segment lost 7 bases, leaving 4 bases of the junction unmatched. In DNA, the CDR3 is TGTGCCAGCAATGGACTAGCGGCAAGCACAGATACGCAGTATTTT. Translation gives CASNGLAASTDTQYF.

The CDR3 sequence is CASSPSGLAGERPFF. DNA of the CDR3: TGTGCCAGCAGCCCGAGTGGACTAGCGGGGGAAAGACCGTTCTTC. The genes are TRBV9 and TRBJ2-1; 13 nucleotides agree with TRBD2. V was pared by 4 bases and J by 15 bases, with 13 bases of the junction left unmatched. The CDR3 consists of 15 residues. Per germline, CDR1 SGDLS and CDR2 YYNGEE.

This rearrangement joins TRBV7-2 to TRBJ2-1, with 16 bases that match TRBD2. V trimming: 1 base; J trimming: 12 bases; junction bases outside the gene matches: 6. Germline V gene lookup returns CDR1 SGHTA and CDR2 FQGNSA. The CDR3 loop spans 16 amino acids. CDR3 nucleotide sequence: TGTGCCAGCAGCTTAGATTCGGGGACTAGCGGGAGGGTGCAGTTCTTC. Amino acid sequence: CASSLDSGTSGRVQFF.

The rearrangement links TRBV28 to TRBJ1-2; TRBD1 is a possible D gene (5 bases). Trimming shortened V by 11 bases and J by 2 bases, and 9 bases separated the two germline ends. The CDR3 totals 11 residues. Germline CDR1 MDHEN, CDR2 SYDVKM. CDR3 sequence reads: CAAGQNYGYTF. The CDR3 nucleotides are TGTGCCGCGGGGCAGAACTATGGCTACACCTTC.

With respect to this clone: This sample also contains other DNA sequences that code for the same CDR3. The chain is built from TRBV4-2 and TRBJ2-7; 13 bases are a match to TRBD2. With 2 bases clipped from V and 1 base from J, the junction kept 11 bases outside the gene matches. This CDR3 contains 19 residues. Germline CDR1 and CDR2: LGHNA and YNFKEQ. CDR3 region: CASSQPTSGGLGRSYEQYF. CDR3 in DNA: TGTGCCAGCAGCCAACCGACTAGCGGGGGGCTAGGGAGGTCCTACGAGCAGTACTTC.

The CDR3 sequence: CASSDPIAGTGYNEKLFF. CDR3 bases: TGTGCCAGCAGTGACCCTATCGCCGGGACAGGCTACAATGAAAAACTGTTTTTT. The rearrangement links TRBV6-4 to TRBJ1-4, with 8 bases lining up with TRBD1. Germline CDR1 is MRHNA and CDR2 is SNTAGT. V dropped 2 bases and J dropped 5; count of bases not matched to a gene: 13. CDR3 size: 18 residues.

The table lists this clone with a count of one. The CDR3 loop reads CAWSLNSNQPQHF. The CDR3 DNA sequence: TGTGCCTGGAGTCTAAATAGCAATCAGCCCCAGCATTTT. The chain recombines TRBV30 with TRBJ1-5; D not certain. Germline loops: CDR1 GTSNPN, CDR2 SVGIG (reference sequence). With 2 bases removed from V and 0 bases from J, the gap between germline ends came to 5 bases. The CDR3 is made up of 13 amino acids.

The V call is TRBV27, the J call TRBJ1-2; 7 bases fit TRBD1. The CDR3 runs to 14 residues. Germline trimming cut 5 bases from V and 10 bases from J; bases unmatched to any gene: 13. Germline V CDR1 and CDR2: MNHEY, SMNVEV (reference sequence). The CDR3 coding sequence is TGTGCCAGCAGTATAAACAGGGGCGGCTTTGTCTACACCTTC. Residues: CASSINRGGFVYTF.

CDR3 region: CASTFGTGLYEQYF. The CDR3 DNA sequence: TGTGCCAGCACCTTCGGGACAGGGCTCTACGAGCAGTACTTC. The rearrangement joins TRBV11-2 to TRBJ2-7; TRBD1 matches 9 bases. This CDR3 spans 14 amino acids. CDR1 and CDR2 (germline): SGHAT, FQNNGV. V was clipped by 7 bases and J by 3 bases; unmatched bases: 7. Full variable domain (remainder filled in from reference TRBV11-2 and TRBJ2-7): EAGVAQSPRYKIIEKRQSVAFWCNPISGHATLYWYQQILGQGPKLLIQFQNNGVVDDSQLPKDRFSAERLKGVDSTLKIQPAKLEDSAVYLCASTFGTGLYEQYFGPGTRLTVT.

J is TRBJ2-7 and V is TRBV28; tentative D call: TRBD1 (5 bases). The germline V gene has CDR1 MDHEN and CDR2 SYDVKM. The CDR3 is 14 residues long. The V and J ends lost 1 base and 3 bases respectively, with 10 bases between them. The DNA for the CDR3 is TGTGCCAGCAGTTTATTAACAGGCAACTACGAGCAGTACTTC. Its protein is CASSLLTGNYEQYF.

The gene calls are TRBV24-1 and TRBJ1-2; 7 nucleotides agree with TRBD1. Germline V lookup: CDR1 KGHDR, CDR2 SFDVKD. The junction had 7 bases not matched to a gene; V was cut back by 7 bases and J by 6 bases. This CDR3 comprises 13 residues. The CDR3 DNA sequence: TGTGCCACCAGACTTACAGGGGAGGATGGCTACACCTTC. It translates to CATRLTGEDGYTF.

The rearrangement uses TRBV27 and TRBJ2-1; either TRBD1 or TRBD2 may supply D (5 bases each). The germline V gene encodes CDR1 MNHEY and CDR2 SMNVEV (reference sequence). Trimming removed 5 bases from V and 9 bases from J, with 20 bases in between. The CDR3 is made up of 15 amino acids. The CDR3 spells CASSPTPGRIGEQFF. In nucleotides, the CDR3 is TGTGCCAGCAGTCCTACGCCGGGGCGCATAGGTGAGCAGTTCTTC.

This clone was counted a single time. The chain has TRBV30 and TRBJ1-1; D uncertain. Trimming removed 5 bases at V and 0 bases at J, with 7 bases between. The CDR3 contains 12 residues. CDR1 is GTSNPN, CDR2 SVGIG, per germline (reference sequence). Here the CDR3 DNA reads TGTGCCTGGGATCAGATGAACACTGAAGCTTTCTTT. Translated, it gives CAWDQMNTEAFF.

The rearrangement uses TRBV27 and TRBJ2-1; possible D gene TRBD2, 6 bases. Germline CDR1 MNHEY, CDR2 SMNVEV (reference sequence). Trimming pared 6 bases from V and 0 bases from J, leaving 12 bases between. The length of the CDR3 is 15 residues. Here the CDR3 reads CASRGGRSSYNEQFF. CDR3 DNA sequence: TGTGCCAGCAGGGGGGGACGGAGCTCCTACAATGAGCAGTTCTTC.

The genes are TRBV19 and TRBJ2-3; either TRBD1 or TRBD2 may supply D (5 bases each). The V end was cut by 6 bases, the J end by 3 bases, with 16 bases between. From germline, CDR1 is LNHDA and CDR2 SQIVND (reference sequence). The CDR3 has 15 amino acids. CDR3 sequence (DNA): TGTGCCAGTAGCACTCCGAGGGGAGCAACAGATACGCAGTATTTT. Its translation is CASSTPRGATDTQYF.

This clone was detected only once. The chain is built from TRBV14 and TRBJ2-1; TRBD2 matches at 9 bases. The CDR3 sequence is 17 residues long. CDR1 is SGHDN and CDR2 is FVKESK in the germline V gene. Trimming removed 0 bases from V and 5 bases from J; junction bases left unmatched: 8. CDR3 region: CASSQDLASGAHNEQFF. The CDR3 DNA reads as TGTGCCAGCAGCCAAGATTTAGCTAGCGGGGCCCACAATGAGCAGTTCTTC.

The chain carries TRBV19 and TRBJ1-1; D may be TRBD1 (6 bases). Trimming left V 8 bases short and J 4 bases short, with 20 bases between. The germline V gene encodes CDR1 LNHDA and CDR2 SQIVND (reference sequence). This CDR3 is built from 15 residues. The CDR3 reads CASFRGPPALTEAFF. The DNA for the CDR3 is TGTGCCAGTTTCAGGGGCCCGCCCGCACTCACTGAAGCTTTCTTT.

This chain links TRBV6-1 with TRBJ2-1; the D is unclear. Trimming removed 2 bases at V and 4 bases at J, with 9 bases between. CDR3 size: 14 residues. The germline CDR1 and CDR2 sequences are MNHNS and SASEGT. The CDR3 here is CASSESWGYNEQFF. The DNA for the CDR3 is TGTGCCAGCAGTGAAAGTTGGGGTTACAATGAGCAGTTCTTC.